The 20 T cell receptor beta chains in this list originate from one sample, sequenced in a study of blood T cell repertoires in COVID-19. Method: immunoSEQ multiplex PCR; TCRdb's copy keeps in-frame clones and lacks some. The sample includes about 200,000 clones, around 87% seen only once; the top ten take roughly 3%. The sequenced sample consisted of peripheral blood. The receptor set was obtained from a man aged 55 to 70 with acute or convalescent COVID-19.

The J gene is TRBJ1-4, the V gene TRBV7-9; 7 positions agree with TRBD1. The CDR3 has 14 residues. The ends lost 3 bases at V and 8 bases at J; junction bases unmatched: 6. Germline CDR1 and CDR2: SEHNR and FQNEAQ (reference sequence). The CDR3 nucleotides read TGTGCCAGCAGCTTTTCGGCAGGGGGAGAAAAACTGTTTTTT. Translated, it gives CASSFSAGGEKLFF.

The genes are TRBV7-8 and TRBJ1-1; the D gene is possibly TRBD1 (5 bases). The CDR3 sequence is 17 residues long. Trimming removed 0 bases at V and 4 bases at J, with 18 bases between. CDR1 is SGHVS and CDR2 is FQNEAQ in the germline V gene. The CDR3 region has the DNA TGTGCCAGCAGCTTAGCAGTTTTGGAGGGGAGGATCACTGAAGCTTTCTTT. Translated, it gives CASSLAVLEGRITEAFF.

The table lists this clone with a count of one. The chain links TRBV12-3 or TRBV12-4 to TRBJ1-5, with unresolved D. V dropped 2 bases and J dropped 3 bases, with 5 bases sitting between them. There are 13 residues in the CDR3. CDR3 sequence: CASSLQANQPQHF. Here the CDR3 DNA reads TGTGCCAGCAGTTTACAGGCCAATCAGCCCCAGCATTTT.

This clone has just one count. The identical CDR3 is also encoded by other nucleotide sequences in the sample. The CDR3 nucleotides read TGTGCCAGCAGTGACGGGACAGGCGGGCAGCCCCAGCATTTT. It encodes CASSDGTGGQPQHF. This chain uses TRBV2 with TRBJ1-5; 8 positions match TRBD1. Germline V gene data show CDR1 as SNHLY and CDR2 as FYNNEI. This CDR3 region has 14 residues. Trimming took 3 bases from V and 7 from J; bases not matched to a gene: 5.

V gene TRBV5-1 combines with J gene TRBJ2-1; TRBD2 matches at 9 bases. The V gene end was trimmed by 4 bases and the J gene end by 5 bases; junction bases not matched to a gene: 7. Germline lookup yields CDR1 SGHRS and CDR2 YFSETQ. This CDR3 region has 15 residues. CDR3 nucleotide sequence: TGCGCCAGCAGCATAGCGGGGGCCGACCACAATGAGCAGTTCTTC. Its protein product is CASSIAGADHNEQFF.

This chain links TRBV7-6 with TRBJ2-5, with 8 bases aligning to TRBD2. Losses at the gene ends were 8 bases for V and 4 bases for J; bases not matched to a gene: 12. CDR3 size: 15 residues. The germline V gene encodes CDR1 SGHVS and CDR2 FNYEAQ. The CDR3 region is CASGGFGGGGETQYF. Here the CDR3 DNA reads TGTGCCAGCGGAGGGTTCGGGGGGGGAGGAGAGACCCAGTACTTC.

The J gene is TRBJ2-1, the V gene TRBV9, with 9 positions matching TRBD2. The CDR3 sequence is 14 residues long. V lost 2 bases and J lost 5; bases outside the gene matches: 2. Germline loops: CDR1 SGDLS, CDR2 YYNGEE. The CDR3 loop is CASSVASGDNEQFF. For the CDR3, the DNA is TGTGCCAGCAGCGTTGCTAGCGGGGACAATGAGCAGTTCTTC. The whole variable domain, remainder taken from reference TRBV9 and TRBJ2-1, is DSGVTQTPKHLITATGQRVTLRCSPRSGDLSVYWYQQSLDQGLQFLIQYYNGEERAKGNILERFSAQQFPDLHSELNLSSLELGDSALYFCASSVASGDNEQFFGPGTRLTVL.

The CDR3 spells CASSSTRLAGSSGEQFF. CDR3 in DNA: TGTGCCAGCAGCTCGACGAGACTAGCGGGCTCATCCGGTGAGCAGTTCTTC. The chain employs TRBV5-8 and TRBJ2-1; 10 nucleotides line up with TRBD2. CDR3 length: 17 residues. From germline, CDR1 is SGHTS and CDR2 YDEGEE. The V and J ends lost 3 bases and 9 bases, in that order; junction bases with no gene match: 15.

The chain has TRBV5-6 and TRBJ2-5, with TRBD2 identical over 8 bases. From germline, CDR1 is SGHDT and CDR2 YYEEEE. The CDR3 has 16 residues. Unmatched junction bases numbered 13, after V lost 2 bases and J lost 7 bases. CDR3 bases: TGTGCCAGCAGCTTTGGCGGGGGGCCTTCCGGGGGGACCCAGTACTTC. The encoded protein is CASSFGGGPSGGTQYF.

The chain couples TRBV5-4 to TRBJ1-1, with 11 bases aligning to TRBD1. The CDR3 has 14 residues. Germline CDR1 SGHNT, CDR2 YYREEE (reference sequence). V shed 3 bases, J shed 5 bases, and the junction held 3 bases outside the gene matches. The chain's CDR3 is CASSSGQGDTEAFF. DNA of the CDR3: TGTGCCAGCAGCTCGGGACAGGGGGATACTGAAGCTTTCTTT.

This CDR3 is CASSQGGQGFFTGELFF. The CDR3 DNA reads as TGCGCCAGCAGCCAAGGTGGGCAGGGGTTTTTCACCGGGGAGCTGTTTTTT. This rearrangement joins TRBV4-1 to TRBJ2-2; TRBD1 might be the D (6 bases). With 1 base removed from V and 4 bases from J, the gap between germline ends came to 16 bases. Germline CDR1 MGHRA, CDR2 YSYEKL. The length of the CDR3 is 17 residues.

The chain combines TRBV6-5 with TRBJ2-3; a weak D match, TRBD1 (6 bases). The CDR3 is 14 amino acids. Germline values: CDR1 MNHEY, CDR2 SVGAGI. Between the trimmed V and J ends, which lost 6 bases and 6 bases, there was a span of 16 bases. CDR3 region: CASRAGTPGDTQYF. The CDR3 nucleotides are TGTGCCAGCAGAGCCGGGACACCCGGGGATACGCAGTATTTT.

This sequence joins TRBV19 and TRBJ1-2; D is perhaps TRBD1 (5 bases). The CDR3 is 12 amino acids. V was pared by 10 bases and J by 8 bases, with 17 bases between. Per germline, CDR1 LNHDA and CDR2 SQIVND (reference sequence). The DNA for the CDR3 is TGTGCCACCGTACAGGAACCAGAAGGCTACACCTTC. It encodes CATVQEPEGYTF.

This rearrangement joins TRBV6-5 to TRBJ1-1; D ambiguous. CDR3 length: 14 residues. Germline lookup yields CDR1 MNHEY and CDR2 SVGAGI. The V gene lost 2 bases and the J gene lost 4 bases, with 11 bases spanning the gap. The CDR3 is CASSYTAGSTEAFF. CDR3 DNA sequence: TGTGCCAGCAGTTACACGGCCGGGAGCACTGAAGCTTTCTTT.

This clone occurred a few times. The chain is built from TRBV7-9 and TRBJ1-1, with D possibly matching TRBD1 (5 bases). V lost 2 bases and J 5 bases, leaving 12 bases between the germline ends. Germline V gene data show CDR1 as SEHNR and CDR2 as FQNEAQ (reference sequence). The CDR3 contains 14 residues. CDR3 region: CASSLTQDKTEAFF. Here the CDR3 DNA reads TGTGCCAGCAGCTTAACGCAGGACAAAACTGAAGCTTTCTTT.

The genes are TRBV5-4 and TRBJ2-7; D not certain. V lost 0 bases, J lost 0 bases, and 7 bases lay in between. Looked up from germline, CDR1 is SGHNT and CDR2 is YYREEE (reference sequence). The CDR3 has 14 amino acids. CDR3 protein: CASSLDRSSYEQYF. Here the CDR3 DNA reads TGTGCCAGCAGCTTGGACCGGAGCTCCTACGAGCAGTACTTC.

The chain is built from TRBV28 and TRBJ2-2; TRBD2 agrees at 8 bases. The CDR3 length is 15 residues. V trimming: 7 bases; J trimming: 4 bases; junction bases outside the gene matches: 8. The V gene's germline CDR1 is MDHEN and CDR2 SYDVKM. The CDR3 reads CASTPGGQGTGELFF. The CDR3 nucleotides are TGTGCCAGCACCCCGGGGGGGCAGGGCACCGGGGAGCTGTTTTTT.

The V call is TRBV5-1, the J call TRBJ2-7, with a weak D call TRBD1 (6 bases). This CDR3 has 14 residues. Trimming took off 6 bases at V and 0 bases at J, with 13 bases between the two ends. The germline V gene has CDR1 SGHRS and CDR2 YFSETQ. In DNA form, the CDR3 reads TGCGCCAGCATGGAGACAGGTGCCTCCTACGAGCAGTACTTC. Encoded protein: CASMETGASYEQYF.

This chain links TRBV2 with TRBJ1-5, with D possibly matching TRBD1 (6 bases). This CDR3 region has 16 residues. Germline V CDR1 and CDR2: SNHLY, FYNNEI. V dropped 1 base and J dropped 4 bases, with 14 bases sitting between them. The CDR3 spells CASSEVRGAQNQPQHF. DNA for the CDR3: TGTGCCAGCAGTGAAGTCCGGGGGGCGCAGAATCAGCCCCAGCATTTT.

The V gene is TRBV18, the J gene TRBJ1-1; 10 bases map to TRBD1. The junction had 6 bases not matched to a gene; V was cut back by 3 bases and J by 5 bases. The CDR3 covers 15 residues. Germline V gives CDR1 KGHSH, CDR2 LQKENI. CDR3 nucleotide sequence: TGTGCCAGCTCACCCGACAGGGGGCGAGCGACTGAAGCTTTCTTT. Encoded protein: CASSPDRGRATEAFF.